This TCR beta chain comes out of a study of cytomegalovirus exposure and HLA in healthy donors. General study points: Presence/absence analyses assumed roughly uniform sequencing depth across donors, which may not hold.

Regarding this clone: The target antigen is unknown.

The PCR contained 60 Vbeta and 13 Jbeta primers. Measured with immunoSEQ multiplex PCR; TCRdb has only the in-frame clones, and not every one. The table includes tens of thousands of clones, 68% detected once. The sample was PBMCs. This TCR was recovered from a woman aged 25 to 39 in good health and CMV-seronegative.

CDR3 nucleotides: TGCGCCAGCAGTCCAGTCACATTGGACACCGGGGAGCTGTTTTTT. Its translation: CASSPVTLDTGELFF. The rearrangement uses TRBV5-1 and TRBJ2-2; D not certain. This CDR3 has 15 residues. Per germline, CDR1 SGHRS and CDR2 YFSETQ. The V gene lost 5 bases and the J gene lost 3 bases, with 14 bases spanning the gap.